This T cell receptor (beta chain) came from a study of shared clonotypes between healthy human individuals. Study-wide background: Sampling drew on donors who were two women and three men aged 18 to 49.

The V end was cut by 3 bases, the J end by 3 bases, with 7 bases between. Germline V lookup: CDR1 SGHRS, CDR2 YFSETQ. This CDR3 region has 12 residues. Assay: immunoSEQ multiplex PCR; the TCRdb copy retains only in-frame clones and omits some. Altogether more than 2 million clones are present, roughly 95% being singletons, with the ten largest covering 0.13%. Comment on this clone: The identical CDR3 is also encoded by other nucleotide sequences in the sample.

The genes are TRBV5-1 and TRBJ2-7; no reliable D call. This sequence originates from a man between 18 and 29 years old in good health. Sequencing was carried out using naive CD4+ T cells sorted from blood. This sample's subset: CD45RA+ positively selected. The CDR3 region has the DNA TGCGCCAGCAGCTCGAACAGCTACGAGCAGTACTTC. The encoded protein is CASSSNSYEQYF.